The 14 T cell receptor beta chains below were found in one sample sequenced in a study of vaccination effects on CD4 cells after COVID-19. Their antigens remain unidentified. TCRdb's table, derived via immunoSEQ multiplex PCR, lists solely in-frame clones and lacks some. This table holds 55,000 to 80,000 clones, around 80% found once. Antigen-specific CD4+ T cells were expanded with viral peptide pools in the ViraFEST assay before sequencing. Scientists isolated CD4+ T cells after a roughly 10-day culture period ended. Vaccine recipients, nucleocapsid antibody negative, had no prior SARS-CoV-2 infection. This specimen was CD4+ T cells from PBMCs cultured with SARS-CoV-2 spike peptides, taken before COVID-19 vaccination. Receptors originate from a human donor who received a COVID-19 vaccine.

The chain has TRBV18 and TRBJ1-1; perhaps TRBD1 as D (5 bases). The CDR3 has 14 residues. The germline V and J ends were trimmed by 3 bases and 4 bases, with 12 bases remaining between them. From germline, CDR1 is KGHSH and CDR2 LQKENI. This CDR3 reads CASSPLAGLTEAFF. The CDR3 region has the DNA TGTGCCAGCTCACCGCTAGCGGGACTCACTGAAGCTTTCTTT.

The chain uses TRBV29-1 and TRBJ2-1; D not certain. CDR1 is SQVTM and CDR2 is ANQGSEA in the germline V gene. V lost 7 bases and J lost 5, with 18 bases in between. The CDR3 sequence is 14 residues long. The DNA for the CDR3 is TGCAGCGGTACTCCCAGTTTTCGACACAATGAGCAGTTCTTC. This translates into CSGTPSFRHNEQFF.

There are a few counts of this clone. The genes are TRBV27 and TRBJ1-6; 9 bases align to TRBD1. Germline values: CDR1 MNHEY, CDR2 SMNVEV (reference sequence). The CDR3 is 13 amino acids. Losses at the gene ends were 6 bases for V and 7 bases for J; bases not matched to a gene: 1. As DNA, the CDR3 is TGTGCCAGCAGACAGGGGGCGAATTCACCCCTCCACTTT. Protein sequence: CASRQGANSPLHF.

The chain joins TRBV20-1 to TRBJ1-1; D unclear. Deletions cut 5 bases from V and 1 base from J, with 5 bases between. The CDR3 spans 11 residues. The germline V gene encodes CDR1 DFQATT and CDR2 SNEGSKA (reference sequence). The DNA of the CDR3 is TGCAGTGCTGTAGAGAACACTGAAGCTTTCTTT. This translates into CSAVENTEAFF.

The chain joins TRBV14 to TRBJ1-5, with D unresolved. Germline CDR1 and CDR2: SGHDN and FVKESK. With 1 base removed from V and 0 bases from J, the gap between germline ends came to 16 bases. The CDR3 runs 18 residues. The DNA for the CDR3 is TGTGCCAGCAGCCAAGGGATCAGGACGGTGTATAGCAATCAGCCCCAGCATTTT. It is translated as CASSQGIRTVYSNQPQHF.

This chain uses TRBV6-5 with TRBJ1-2; 7 bases are shared with TRBD1. Germline V gene lookup returns CDR1 MNHEY and CDR2 SVGAGI. The CDR3 totals 13 residues. The V segment lost 9 bases and the J segment 4 bases; nucleotides outside the gene matches: 8. CDR3: CASSNRGVYGYTF. The CDR3 bases are TGTGCCAGTAGTAACAGGGGTGTCTATGGCTACACCTTC.

The CDR3 protein is CASSLGGQGYNSPLHF. CDR3 sequence (DNA): TGCGCCAGCAGCTTGGGTGGACAGGGGTATAATTCACCCCTCCACTTT. The rearrangement joins TRBV5-1 to TRBJ1-6; 9 bases line up with TRBD1. Germline CDR1 reads SGHRS; CDR2 reads YFSETQ. This CDR3 is 16 amino acids long. V shed 0 bases and J 4 bases; nucleotides not matched to a gene: 2.

The V and J genes are TRBV27 and TRBJ2-1; 13 nucleotides agree with TRBD2. The CDR3 has 20 amino acids. The V gene end was trimmed by 4 bases and the J gene end by 2 bases; junction bases not matched to a gene: 14. Germline V gene sequence: CDR1 MNHEY, CDR2 SMNVEV (reference sequence). CDR3 DNA: TGTGCCAGCAGTTCTCGGACTAGCGGGGGAAGTTATCCTCCCTACAATGAGCAGTTCTTC. It yields the protein CASSSRTSGGSYPPYNEQFF.

The V gene is TRBV11-3, the J gene TRBJ2-5, with D tentatively TRBD2 (6 bases). Deletions cut 4 bases from V and 5 bases from J, with 11 bases between. Germline V CDR1 and CDR2: SGHNT, YENEEA. There are 13 residues in the CDR3. The CDR3: CASSSSSVETQYF. The DNA for the CDR3 is TGTGCCAGCAGCTCATCTAGCGTCGAGACCCAGTACTTC.

This rearrangement joins TRBV6-5 to TRBJ1-4; D ambiguous. V gave up 5 bases and J gave up 2 bases, with 9 bases separating them. Looked up from germline, CDR1 is MNHEY and CDR2 is SVGAGI. The CDR3 spans 14 residues. Here the CDR3 DNA reads TGTGCCAGCAGTAGGACTTCTACTAATGAAAAACTGTTTTTT. It encodes CASSRTSTNEKLFF.

The chain has TRBV18 and TRBJ2-1, with unresolved D. CDR3 length equals 12 residues. Germline CDR1 is KGHSH and CDR2 is LQKENI. With 2 bases removed from V and 9 bases from J, the gap between germline ends came to 8 bases. The CDR3 reads CASSPGGSEQFF. CDR3 in DNA: TGTGCCAGCTCACCAGGTGGTAGTGAGCAGTTCTTC.

This chain connects TRBV10-1 to TRBJ1-2, with 7 positions matching TRBD1. This CDR3 is built from 17 residues. Germline CDR1 is WNHNN and CDR2 is SYGVQD (reference sequence). Trimming cost V 5 bases and J 5 bases; bases outside gene matches: 17. The CDR3 DNA sequence: TGCGCCAGCAGTATACAGGGGACCGCTTACTATAGGTATGGCTACACCTTC. This sequence encodes CASSIQGTAYYRYGYTF.

This clone has a single count. The rearrangement uses TRBV3-1 (or the pseudogene TRBV3-2) and TRBJ1-1; no clear D. The CDR3 length is 13 residues. Trimming stripped 6 bases from V and 0 bases from J, with 8 bases between. CDR1 and CDR2 from the germline V gene are LGHDT and YNNKEL (reference sequence). CDR3 amino acids: CASRRTVNTEAFF. The CDR3 DNA reads TGTGCCAGCAGACGGACTGTGAACACTGAAGCTTTCTTT.

V is TRBV21-1 and J is TRBJ1-1; TRBD1 reflects the table's D call only, with no check against the DNA. TRBV21-1 is labeled a pseudogene. This CDR3 spans 14 amino acids. This chain's CDR3 is CASSKGRENTEAFF. Written as DNA, the CDR3 is TGTGCCAGCAGCAAGGGGCGAGAGAACACTGAAGCTTTCTTT.